The 2 T cell receptor beta chains reported below all come from one sample, sequenced in a study of monozygotic twins with cystic fibrosis. Data came from immunoSEQ multiplex PCR; TCRdb stores just in-frame clones and leaves some out. The data show 25,000 to 30,000 clones, with approximately 96% seen just once and approximately 3% held by the top ten. The sequenced material came from blood. The receptors were gathered from a girl aged 2 to 9 with cystic fibrosis.

This rearrangement joins TRBV5-1 to TRBJ1-5; no firm D call. In germline, CDR1 is SGHRS, CDR2 YFSETQ. Trimming removed 4 bases from V and 3 bases from J, with 8 bases in between. The CDR3 runs to 13 residues. CDR3 sequence reads: CASSPGLNQPQHF. CDR3 DNA: TGCGCCAGCAGCCCCGGACTCAATCAGCCCCAGCATTTT.

The chain combines TRBV7-9 with TRBJ2-1, with 9 bases matching TRBD2. The CDR3 sequence is 15 residues long. Germline CDR1 and CDR2: SEHNR and FQNEAQ (reference sequence). The V segment lost 6 bases and the J segment 7 bases; nucleotides outside the gene matches: 10. The CDR3 region has the DNA TGTGCCAGCAGAAAAGCGGGAGGAAGTGCGAATGAGCAGTTCTTC. It translates to CASRKAGGSANEQFF.